These 7 T cell receptor beta chains share one sample of origin, sequenced in a study of blood T cell repertoires in COVID-19. Generated by immunoSEQ multiplex PCR, the TCRdb table keeps only in-frame clones and is missing some. The sample holds approximately 300,000 clones, over 75% seen once. The specimen was PBMCs or T cells enriched from blood (not recorded which). The receptors originated from a woman aged 18-35 years who had recovered from COVID-19.

V gene TRBV21-1 combines with J gene TRBJ1-6; whether TRBD1, the table's D call, matches the DNA was not checked. TRBV21-1 is shown as a pseudogene. This CDR3 is built from 13 residues. Written as DNA, the CDR3 is TGTGCCAGCAGCCTTCGGACAGGGAAAACCCTCCACTTT. Translating it yields CASSLRTGKTLHF.

The chain joins TRBV6-5 to TRBJ2-2; 7 nucleotides agree with TRBD1. The CDR3 runs 14 residues. With V trimmed by 7 bases and J by 6 bases, 8 bases remained unmatched. CDR1 MNHEY and CDR2 SVGAGI come from the germline V gene. This chain's CDR3 is CASTRQGRAGELFF. The CDR3 DNA sequence: TGTGCCAGCACCCGACAGGGTAGGGCCGGGGAGCTGTTTTTT.

The gene calls are TRBV7-9 and TRBJ1-1; TRBD1 is a possible D gene (5 bases). Germline values: CDR1 SEHNR, CDR2 FQNEAQ (reference sequence). V was shortened by 6 bases and J by 0 bases, with 8 bases between the two germline ends. The CDR3 sequence is 13 residues long. The DNA of the CDR3 is TGTGCCAGCAGGACAGTCATGAACACTGAAGCTTTCTTT. This translates into CASRTVMNTEAFF. Complete variable domain (other parts from reference TRBV7-9 and TRBJ1-1): DTGVSQNPRHKITKRGQNVTFRCDPISEHNRLYWYRQTLGQGPEFLTYFQNEAQLEKSRLLSDRFSAERPKGSFSTLEIQRTEQGDSAMYLCASRTVMNTEAFFGQGTRLTVV.

V and J are TRBV3-1 (or the pseudogene TRBV3-2) and TRBJ1-2, with 9 bases aligning to TRBD1. The ends lost 4 bases at V and 6 bases at J; junction bases unmatched: 6. Germline V gene sequence: CDR1 LGHDT, CDR2 YNNKEL (reference sequence). The CDR3 spans 14 residues. CDR3 in amino acids: CASSLRDRVDGYTF. The CDR3 DNA is TGTGCCAGCAGCCTCCGGGACAGGGTCGATGGCTACACCTTC.

V gene TRBV28 combines with J gene TRBJ1-2; D call uncertain. V was clipped by 2 bases and J by 7 bases, with 14 bases between them. The CDR3 is made up of 14 amino acids. The germline gives CDR1 MDHEN, CDR2 SYDVKM. The CDR3 sequence: CASSLEQVAGGYTF. CDR3 DNA sequence: TGTGCCAGCAGTTTAGAGCAGGTCGCCGGTGGCTACACCTTC.

The gene calls are TRBV28 and TRBJ1-2; a weak D match, TRBD1 (6 bases). CDR1 is MDHEN and CDR2 is SYDVKM in the germline V gene. The V end lost 6 bases, the J end lost 8 bases, and 25 bases lay between the germline ends. CDR3 length: 16 amino acids. DNA of the CDR3: TGTGCCAGCAGCCCTCCCAGGGGTTTACCTTCGAAGGGCTACACCTTC. Its translation: CASSPPRGLPSKGYTF.

Points on this clone: Distinct nucleotide sequences in the sample also encode this CDR3. The chain couples TRBV5-1 to TRBJ1-1; perhaps TRBD1 as D (6 bases). V dropped 3 bases and J dropped 0 bases, with 9 bases sitting between them. The CDR3 runs to 14 residues. Germline assignment: CDR1 SGHRS and CDR2 YFSETQ. The CDR3 is CASSSGTLNTEAFF. Here the CDR3 DNA reads TGCGCCAGCAGCTCCGGGACATTGAACACTGAAGCTTTCTTT.